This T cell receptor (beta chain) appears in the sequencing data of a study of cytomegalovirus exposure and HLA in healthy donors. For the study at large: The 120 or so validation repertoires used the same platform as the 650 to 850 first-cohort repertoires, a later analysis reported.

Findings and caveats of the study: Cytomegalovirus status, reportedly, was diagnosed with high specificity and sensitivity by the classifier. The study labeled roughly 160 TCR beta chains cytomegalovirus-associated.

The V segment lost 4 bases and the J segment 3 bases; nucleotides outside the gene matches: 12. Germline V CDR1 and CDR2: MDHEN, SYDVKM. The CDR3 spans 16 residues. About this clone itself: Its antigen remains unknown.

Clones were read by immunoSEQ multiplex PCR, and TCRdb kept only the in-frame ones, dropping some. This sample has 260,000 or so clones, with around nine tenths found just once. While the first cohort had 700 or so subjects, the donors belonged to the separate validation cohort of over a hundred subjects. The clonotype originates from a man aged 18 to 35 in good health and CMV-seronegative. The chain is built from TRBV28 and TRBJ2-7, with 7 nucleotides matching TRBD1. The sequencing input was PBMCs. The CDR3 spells CASSSPRAGGFYEQYF. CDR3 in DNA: TGTGCCAGCAGTTCCCCGAGGGCAGGGGGATTCTACGAGCAGTACTTC.